This passage covers 12 T cell receptor beta chains from one sample sequenced in a study of PD-1 blockade in classical Hodgkin lymphoma. Repertoires were generated with immunoSEQ multiplex PCR, while TCRdb's copy carries only in-frame clones and drops some. Of tens of thousands of clones in the sample, approximately 90% were seen once. Time point specified: cycle 4 day 1 (C4D1), after six to seven weeks of nivolumab. All patients experienced relapse after autologous stem cell transplantation, and brentuximab vedotin exposure was variable. The sample was peripheral blood mononuclear cells (PBMCs), taken before the fourth cycle of nivolumab. The receptors come from a human donor with classical Hodgkin lymphoma.

J is TRBJ2-3 and V is TRBV7-9; 12 positions agree with TRBD2. The length of the CDR3 is 16 residues. V shed 5 bases and J 2 bases; nucleotides not matched to a gene: 5. From germline, CDR1 is SEHNR and CDR2 FQNEAQ (reference sequence). Here the CDR3 reads CASSTLAGGITDTQYF. CDR3 coding DNA: TGTGCCAGCAGCACACTAGCGGGGGGTATCACAGATACGCAGTATTTT.

This clone has a single count. The chain links TRBV20-1 to TRBJ1-5; D is unclear. The CDR3 has 11 residues. V lost 3 bases and J lost 12, with 12 bases in between. Per germline, CDR1 DFQATT and CDR2 SNEGSKA (reference sequence). The CDR3 DNA is TGCAGTGCTAGTGAAGGGTTACTCCAGCATTTT. This sequence encodes CSASEGLLQHF.

The chain couples TRBV5-1 to TRBJ1-4; 12 nucleotides match TRBD1. Germline-derived CDR1 and CDR2 are SGHRS and YFSETQ. V lost 4 bases to trimming and J lost 6 bases; unmatched junction nucleotides: 7. There are 16 residues in the CDR3. The CDR3 protein is CASSPGTGGWDEKLFF. The DNA for the CDR3 is TGCGCCAGCAGCCCCGGGACAGGGGGCTGGGATGAAAAACTGTTTTTT.

The chain recombines TRBV19 with TRBJ2-5; 7 bases are a match to TRBD2. Germline assignment: CDR1 LNHDA and CDR2 SQIVND (reference sequence). The CDR3 covers 15 residues. After removal of 4 bases from V and 5 bases from J, the junction contained 10 bases not matched to a gene. The CDR3 sequence is CASSTLTSPAETQYF. The CDR3 DNA reads as TGTGCCAGTAGTACATTGACTAGCCCGGCGGAGACCCAGTACTTC.

The chain carries TRBV5-1 and TRBJ2-5; 11 nucleotides match TRBD2. The germline CDR1 and CDR2 sequences are SGHRS and YFSETQ. There are 19 residues in the CDR3. The V gene end was trimmed by 0 bases and the J gene end by 5 bases; junction bases not matched to a gene: 15. CDR3 sequence (DNA): TGCGCCAGCAGCTTGGTACCCCCTCTAGCGGGAGGCCTTGACGAGACCCAGTACTTC. Protein product: CASSLVPPLAGGLDETQYF.

The genes are TRBV5-4 and TRBJ2-3; D not resolved. The CDR3 contains 12 residues. Germline V gene lookup returns CDR1 SGHNT and CDR2 YYREEE (reference sequence). The V end lost 0 bases, the J end lost 4 bases, and 3 bases lay between the germline ends. The DNA for the CDR3 is TGTGCCAGCAGCTTGGGGGCAGATACGCAGTATTTT. Translated, it gives CASSLGADTQYF.

The chain employs TRBV15 and TRBJ1-6; 7 bases line up with TRBD1. CDR1 is LNHNV, CDR2 YYDKDF, per germline (reference sequence). V gave up 0 bases and J gave up 7 bases; unmatched junction bases: 3. The CDR3 length is 15 residues. The CDR3 nucleotides are TGTGCCACCAGCAGAGATCGAGGGGGCAATTCACCCCTCCACTTT. Translation gives CATSRDRGGNSPLHF.

V and J are TRBV5-1 and TRBJ1-4; 8 bases fit TRBD1. The CDR3 runs to 15 residues. Losses at the gene ends were 0 bases for V and 5 bases for J; bases not matched to a gene: 3. Germline CDR1 and CDR2: SGHRS and YFSETQ. CDR3 DNA sequence: TGCGCCAGCAGCTTGGAGGGACAGGCCAATGAAAAACTGTTTTTT. Translating gives CASSLEGQANEKLFF.

The J gene is TRBJ2-3, the V gene TRBV19, with a tentative D call TRBD2 (9 bases). Germline loops: CDR1 LNHDA, CDR2 SQIVND (reference sequence). Trimming cost V 2 bases and J 8 bases, with 32 bases left between them. CDR3 size: 20 residues. CDR3: CASSITGTAASGNRGGTQYF. Here the CDR3 DNA reads TGTGCCAGTAGTATAACGGGGACCGCGGCTAGCGGGAACAGGGGGGGTACGCAGTATTTT.

The chain carries TRBV27 and TRBJ1-5; D remains unclear. CDR1 is MNHEY, CDR2 SMNVEV, per germline (reference sequence). The CDR3 loop spans 15 amino acids. Trimming left V 6 bases short and J 2 bases short, with 14 bases between. The CDR3 DNA sequence: TGTGCCAGCAGCGAAAAGTATGGCGGCAATCAGCCCCAGCATTTT. Translation gives CASSEKYGGNQPQHF.

This chain links TRBV6-1 with TRBJ2-1; 7 bases are a match to TRBD1. CDR1 and CDR2 from the germline V gene are MNHNS and SASEGT. J lost 4 bases, V lost 1 base, and 4 bases had no gene match. The CDR3 length is 15 residues. The CDR3 spells CASSEGMGQYNEQFF. The CDR3 nucleotides are TGTGCCAGCAGTGAAGGGATGGGACAGTACAATGAGCAGTTCTTC.

The CDR3 reads CASSSSGAFAGYTF. CDR3 nucleotide sequence: TGTGCCAGCAGCTCCTCAGGGGCCTTCGCTGGCTACACCTTC. The genes are TRBV5-6 and TRBJ1-2; D perhaps matches TRBD1 (6 bases). The CDR3 totals 14 residues. Germline V gene lookup returns CDR1 SGHDT and CDR2 YYEEEE. The germline V and J ends were trimmed by 3 bases and 7 bases, with 16 bases remaining between them.